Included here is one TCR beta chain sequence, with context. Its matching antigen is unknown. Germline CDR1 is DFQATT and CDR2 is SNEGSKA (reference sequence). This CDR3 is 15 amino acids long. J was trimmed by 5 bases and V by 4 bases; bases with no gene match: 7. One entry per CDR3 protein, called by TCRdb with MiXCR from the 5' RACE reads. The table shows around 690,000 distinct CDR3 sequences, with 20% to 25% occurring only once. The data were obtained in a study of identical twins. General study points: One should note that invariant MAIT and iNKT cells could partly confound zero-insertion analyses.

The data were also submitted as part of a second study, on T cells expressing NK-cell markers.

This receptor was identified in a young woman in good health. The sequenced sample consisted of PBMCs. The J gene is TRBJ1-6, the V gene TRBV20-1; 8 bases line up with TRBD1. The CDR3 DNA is TGCAGTGCTACCACAGGGGGGATTAATAATTCACCCCTCCACTTT. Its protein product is CSATTGGINNSPLHF.